This TCR beta chain was captured in a study of blood T cell repertoires in COVID-19 (dated by TCRdb to about 2020). At the level of the whole study: Samples covering the acute and convalescent phases of COVID-19 were provided by collaborators in the United States, Italy and Spain. The material from the prospective study consisted of cDNA or gDNA derived from T cells, B-cell-depleted T cells, or PBMCs. The dataset comprised deeply sampled blood TCRbeta repertoires from subjects exposed to, actively infected with, or recovered from COVID-19. The repertoires were released in a freely available public database intended as a resource for research on the immune response to SARS-CoV-2. The samples were drawn from two sources: the first 160 participants of the ongoing ImmuneRACE study, and 950 to 1,500 subjects contributed by 6 global collaborators. A de-identified subject ID, COVID-19 status, age in years and sex were almost always included in the sample metadata. Where available, HLA class I and class II types were taken from metadata supplied by the sample provider and were not determined by assay-based typing.

TCRbeta CDR3 regions were amplified from genomic DNA by means of the immunoSEQ Assay, a bias-controlled multiplex PCR. The authors' pipeline ran thus. Nucleated cell counts per sample were estimated from amplification of reference gene primers within the assay. Sequence reads were collapsed and filtered to measure the absolute abundance of every unique TCRbeta CDR3 rearrangement. For each sample, productive Simpson clonality was calculated as the square root of Simpson's diversity index over productive rearrangements. This is the immuneACCESS table as TCRdb keeps it, with only in-frame sequences that have V and J called. A part of the clones is gone; compared with another copy, unresolved V genes explain less than half, and the rest is unexplained. Clone size and V and J calls were adopted from that table, with D and trimming inferred from the DNA. The sample data list approximately 360,000 clones, and roughly four fifths of these were observed just once. The leading ten clones occupy approximately 5% of the sample.

In this sample, this clone turned up a few times. Its target antigen remains unknown. Base qualities were left out, and no much larger clone turns up one base away. Other DNA sequences from this sample encode an identical CDR3 as well. Enrolling through a virtual design, the prospective study's participants ranged in age from about 18 to 89 years and lived across 24 United States geographic areas. To assign participants to cohorts, the prospective study relied on clinical history that participants themselves reported in a screening survey and a study questionnaire. Recovered participants in ImmuneRACE Cohort 3 were defined by two consecutive negative NP/OP PCR tests, clearance by a healthcare professional, or resolution of symptoms. Mobile phlebotomists in the prospective study collected whole blood, serum and a nasopharyngeal or oropharyngeal swab from every participant. Additional blood draws and questionnaires over an approximately two-month period could optionally be provided by prospective study participants. Before DNA extraction, blood samples from the prospective study were shipped at room temperature or frozen.

Results and caveats for the whole study, not just this receptor: The amount of clinical and demographic metadata varied by source and participant and was provided uncurated.

The germline ends are 6 bases apart after V is trimmed by 6 bases and J by 0 bases. From cysteine to phenylalanine, the CDR3 is 13 amino acids long. Here the CDR3 DNA is all that survives: 39 bases in frame from base 1. Taken from the germline V gene (reference sequence), the CDR1 and CDR2 loops are LNHDA and SQIVND. The V and J genes are TRBV19 and TRBJ2-1, with the D gene not clear enough to name. The sample comprised PBMCs or T cells enriched from blood (not recorded which). This receptor was taken from a woman in her 50s who had recovered from COVID-19. The DNA reads as follows: TGTGCCAGTAGGGGCAGCTCCTACAATGAGCAGTTCTTC. Its translation reads: CASRGSSYNEQFF.